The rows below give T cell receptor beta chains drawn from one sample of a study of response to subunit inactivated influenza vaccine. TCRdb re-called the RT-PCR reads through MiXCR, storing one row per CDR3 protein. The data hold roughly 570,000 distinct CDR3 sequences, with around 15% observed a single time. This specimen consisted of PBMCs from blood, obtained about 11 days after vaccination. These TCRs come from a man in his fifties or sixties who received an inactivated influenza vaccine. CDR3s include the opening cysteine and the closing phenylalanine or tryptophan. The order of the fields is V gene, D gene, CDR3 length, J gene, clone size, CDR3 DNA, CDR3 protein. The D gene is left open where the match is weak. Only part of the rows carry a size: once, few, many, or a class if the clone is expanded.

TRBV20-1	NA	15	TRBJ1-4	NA	TGCAGTGCTAGAGATCCTCGGGCAGGGGATGAAAAACTGTTTTTT	CSARDPRAGDEKLFF
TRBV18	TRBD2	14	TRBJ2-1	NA	TGTGCCAGCTCACCCGGGGAGGGCTCTAATGAGCAGTTCTTC	CASSPGEGSNEQFF
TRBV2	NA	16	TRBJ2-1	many	TGTGCCAGCCGGAAAGGGAGCAGTGTCTTGGGGGTTGAGCAGTTCTTC	CASRKGSSVLGVEQFF
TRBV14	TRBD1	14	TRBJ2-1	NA	TGTGCCAGCAGCCACGGGACAGGGTACAATGAGCAGTTCTTC	CASSHGTGYNEQFF
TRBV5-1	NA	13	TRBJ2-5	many	TGCGCCAGCAGCTTCCAGTCTCGGGAGACCCAGTACTTC	CASSFQSRETQYF
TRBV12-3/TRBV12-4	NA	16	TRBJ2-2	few	TGTGCCAGCAGTTTAATGGCTGGGGTAAACACCGGGGAGCTGTTTTTT	CASSLMAGVNTGELFF
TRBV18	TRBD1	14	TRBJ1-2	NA	TGTGCCAGCTCTCCCGGGACAGATAACTATGGCTACACCTTC	CASSPGTDNYGYTF
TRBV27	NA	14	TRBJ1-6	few	TGTGCCAGCAGTTTATTACAGCTGGATTCACCCCTCCACTTT	CASSLLQLDSPLHF
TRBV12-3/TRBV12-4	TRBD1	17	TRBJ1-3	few	TGTGCCAGCGATGGACAGGGCGAAGCAGACTCTGGAAACACCATATATTTT	CASDGQGEADSGNTIYF
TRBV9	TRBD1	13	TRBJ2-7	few	TGTGCCAGCAGCTCAGGACAGGCCCTCGAGCAGTACTTC	CASSSGQALEQYF
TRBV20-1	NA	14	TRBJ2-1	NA	TGCAGTGCTAGTTGGCAGATCTCCTACAATGAGCAGTTCTTC	CSASWQISYNEQFF
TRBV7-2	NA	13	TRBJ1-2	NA	TGTGCCAGCAGCTCCGGAACGGGAGCTGGCTACACCTTC	CASSSGTGAGYTF
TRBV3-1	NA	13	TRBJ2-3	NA	TGTGCCAGCGCGGGCCCTAGCACAGATACGCAGTATTTT	CASAGPSTDTQYF
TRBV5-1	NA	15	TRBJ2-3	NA	TGCGCCAGCAACCCTCTACGGGACTTCACAGATACGCAGTATTTT	CASNPLRDFTDTQYF
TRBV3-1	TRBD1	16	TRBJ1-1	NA	TGTGCCAGCAGCCAGGGACAGGGGACTGGAAACACTGAAGCTTTCTTT	CASSQGQGTGNTEAFF
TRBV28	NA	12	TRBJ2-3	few	TGTGCCAGCAGTCGATCTGCGGGTCCGCAGTATTTT	CASSRSAGPQYF
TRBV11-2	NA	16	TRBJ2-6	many	TGTGCCAGCAGCCCCGCCCCGCGCTCTGGGGCCAACGTCCTGACTTTC	CASSPAPRSGANVLTF
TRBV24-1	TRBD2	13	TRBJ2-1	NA	TGTGCCACAGGCGCGGGGGGCCTCAATGAGCAGTTCTTC	CATGAGGLNEQFF
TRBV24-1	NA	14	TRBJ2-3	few	TGTGCCACCAGTGATTTAACCCAACTAGATACGCAGTATTTT	CATSDLTQLDTQYF
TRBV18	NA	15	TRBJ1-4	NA	TGTGCCAGCTCACCGCAGTCCAGGACCCGTGAAAAACTGTTTTTT	CASSPQSRTREKLFF